Given below is one TCR beta chain in context. Assay: immunoSEQ multiplex PCR; the TCRdb copy retains only in-frame clones and omits some. The sample yields roughly 150,000 clones, more than 65% seen once. These data come from a study of blood T cell repertoires in COVID-19. About the study: Specimens from acute and convalescent COVID-19 originated in the United States, Italy and Spain. PBMCs, B-cell-depleted T cells, or T cells were the source of the cDNA or gDNA that made up the material.

Germline CDR1 MDHEN, CDR2 SYDVKM. V lost 5 bases to trimming and J lost 4 bases; unmatched junction nucleotides: 8. The CDR3 loop spans 15 amino acids. The sequence was collected from a man between 65 and 85 years old with active or convalescent COVID-19. Sequencing was done on a sample of peripheral blood. This sequence joins TRBV28 and TRBJ1-3; 7 positions match TRBD1. The CDR3 DNA reads as TGTGCCAGCAGTACCCCCAGACAGGGAGGAAACACCATATATTTT. It translates to CASSTPRQGGNTIYF.